Shown below are 4 T cell receptor beta chains from a single sample sequenced in a study of blood T cells in healthy people across ages. The second PCR ran about 6 to 11 cycles with a sample-barcoded 5' primer and J-beta primers. In TCRdb, the 5' RACE reads were re-called with MiXCR into one record per CDR3 protein. The data contain more than 600,000 distinct CDR3 sequences, more than 20% of them singletons. This sample was also put to use in a study of T cells of mothers and their children.

What was sequenced was blood. The receptor set was obtained from a boy between 10 and 17 years old in good health.

The genes are TRBV27 and TRBJ1-2; no clear D gene. The germline CDR1 and CDR2 sequences are MNHEY and SMNVEV (reference sequence). This CDR3 comprises 14 residues. Trimming removed 6 bases from V and 0 bases from J, with 11 bases in between. CDR3 amino acids: CASRPTASNYGYTF. In nucleotides, the CDR3 is TGTGCCAGCAGGCCCACTGCGTCTAACTATGGCTACACCTTC.

This clonotype was counted ten times or more. This sequence joins TRBV28 and TRBJ2-7, with 7 bases identical to TRBD2. Germline CDR1 MDHEN, CDR2 SYDVKM. The CDR3 length is 16 residues. V lost 7 bases to trimming and J lost 0 bases; unmatched junction nucleotides: 12. The CDR3 here is CASTVGGSGSSYEQYF. The CDR3 DNA follows: TGTGCCAGCACCGTGGGCGGGAGTGGTAGCTCCTACGAGCAGTACTTC. The full variable domain, in which reference TRBV28 and TRBJ2-7 provide the parts outside the CDR3, is DVKVTQSSRYLVKRTGEKVFLECVQDMDHENMFWYRQDPGLGLRLIYFSYDVKMKEKGDIPEGYSVSREKKERFSLILESASTNQTSMYLCASTVGGSGSSYEQYFGPGTRLTVT.

This clonotype has just a few counts. This chain uses TRBV7-2 with TRBJ2-1; TRBD2 aligns across 11 bases. The DNA end lines up better with TRBJ2-7; the J call may be wrong. Germline V CDR1 and CDR2: SGHTA, FQGNSA. The CDR3 consists of 16 residues. CDR3 coding DNA: TGTGCCAGCAGCCCAGAAGGGACTAGCGGCACCTACGAGCAGTACTTC. It encodes CASSPEGTSGTYEQYF.

This clonotype occurred a few times. The gene calls are TRBV7-9 and TRBJ2-5; possible D gene TRBD1, 6 bases. This CDR3 comprises 16 residues. Germline CDR1 SEHNR, CDR2 FQNEAQ (reference sequence). V was clipped by 5 bases and J by 4 bases, with 20 bases between them. The CDR3 DNA reads TGTGCCAGCAGCCCTCAACAGGGAGCCCCCGCAGAGACCCAGTACTTC. Translation gives CASSPQQGAPAETQYF. The entire variable domain, with the rest obtained from reference TRBV7-9 and TRBJ2-5, is as follows: DTGVSQNPRHKITKRGQNVTFRCDPISEHNRLYWYRQTLGQGPEFLTYFQNEAQLEKSRLLSDRFSAERPKGSFSTLEIQRTEQGDSAMYLCASSPQQGAPAETQYFGPGTRLLVL.